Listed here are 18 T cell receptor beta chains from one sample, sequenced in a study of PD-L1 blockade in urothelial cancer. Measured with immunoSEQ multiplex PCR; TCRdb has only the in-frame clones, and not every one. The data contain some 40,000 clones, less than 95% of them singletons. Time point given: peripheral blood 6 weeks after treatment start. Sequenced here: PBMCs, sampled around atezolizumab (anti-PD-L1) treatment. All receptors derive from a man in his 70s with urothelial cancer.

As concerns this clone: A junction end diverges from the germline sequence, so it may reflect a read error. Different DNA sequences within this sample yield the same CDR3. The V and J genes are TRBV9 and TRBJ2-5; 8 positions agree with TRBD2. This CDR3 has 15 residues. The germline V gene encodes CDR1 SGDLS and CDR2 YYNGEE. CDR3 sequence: CASSVVASGQETQYF. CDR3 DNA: TGTGCCAGCAGTGTAGTGGCTAGCGGGCAAGAGACCCAGTACTTC.

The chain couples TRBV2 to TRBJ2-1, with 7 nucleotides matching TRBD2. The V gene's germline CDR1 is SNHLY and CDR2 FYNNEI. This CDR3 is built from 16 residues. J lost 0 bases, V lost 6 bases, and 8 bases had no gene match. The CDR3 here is CASRAFSGLSYNEQFF. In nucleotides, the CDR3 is TGTGCCAGCAGAGCCTTTAGCGGGCTCTCCTACAATGAGCAGTTCTTC. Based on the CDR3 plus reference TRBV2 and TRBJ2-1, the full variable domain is EPEVTQTPSHQVTQMGQEVILRCVPISNHLYFYWYRQILGQKVEFLVSFYNNEISEKSEIFDDQFSVERPDGSNFTLKIRSTKLEDSAMYFCASRAFSGLSYNEQFFGPGTRLTVL.

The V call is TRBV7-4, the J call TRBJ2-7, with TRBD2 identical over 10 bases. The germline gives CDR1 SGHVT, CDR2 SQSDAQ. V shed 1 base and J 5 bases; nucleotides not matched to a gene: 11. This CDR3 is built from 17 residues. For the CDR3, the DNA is TGTGCCAGCAGCTTAGTAGTGGCTAGCGGGAGTCTGAACGAGCAGTACTTC. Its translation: CASSLVVASGSLNEQYF.

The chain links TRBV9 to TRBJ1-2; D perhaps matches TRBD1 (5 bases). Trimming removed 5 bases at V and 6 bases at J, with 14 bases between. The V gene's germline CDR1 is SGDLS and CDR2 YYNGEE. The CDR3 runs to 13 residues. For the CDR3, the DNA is TGTGCCAGCAGTCCCCAGGGTAAGCATGGCTACACCTTC. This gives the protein CASSPQGKHGYTF.

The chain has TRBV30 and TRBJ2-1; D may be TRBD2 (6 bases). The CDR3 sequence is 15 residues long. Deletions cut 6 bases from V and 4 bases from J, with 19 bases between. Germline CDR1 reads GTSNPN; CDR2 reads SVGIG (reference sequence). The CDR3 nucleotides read TGTGCCTGCCCGACGGCGGGACTCCGGTACAATGAGCAGTTCTTC. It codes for CACPTAGLRYNEQFF.

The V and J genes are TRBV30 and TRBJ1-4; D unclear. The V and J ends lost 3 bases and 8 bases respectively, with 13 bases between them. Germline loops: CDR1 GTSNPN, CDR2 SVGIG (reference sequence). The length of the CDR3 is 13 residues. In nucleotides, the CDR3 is TGTGCCTGGAGCGGGAGGTTTCGGGAAAAACTGTTTTTT. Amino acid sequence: CAWSGRFREKLFF.

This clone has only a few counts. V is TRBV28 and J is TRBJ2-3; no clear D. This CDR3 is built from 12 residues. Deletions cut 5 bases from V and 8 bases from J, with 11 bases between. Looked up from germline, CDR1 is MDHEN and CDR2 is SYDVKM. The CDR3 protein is CASSPLLGTQYF. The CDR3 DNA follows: TGTGCCAGCAGTCCCTTACTTGGTACGCAGTATTTT. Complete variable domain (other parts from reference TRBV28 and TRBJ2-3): DVKVTQSSRYLVKRTGEKVFLECVQDMDHENMFWYRQDPGLGLRLIYFSYDVKMKEKGDIPEGYSVSREKKERFSLILESASTNQTSMYLCASSPLLGTQYFGPGTRLTVL.

The CDR3 region is CASSSDRETQYF. The CDR3, as DNA: TGTGCCAGCAGCTCAGACAGGGAGACCCAGTACTTC. The rearrangement joins TRBV5-6 to TRBJ2-5; D may be TRBD1 (6 bases). Germline V gene data show CDR1 as SGHDT and CDR2 as YYEEEE. Trimming removed 3 bases from V and 5 bases from J, with 8 bases in between. The CDR3 loop spans 12 amino acids.

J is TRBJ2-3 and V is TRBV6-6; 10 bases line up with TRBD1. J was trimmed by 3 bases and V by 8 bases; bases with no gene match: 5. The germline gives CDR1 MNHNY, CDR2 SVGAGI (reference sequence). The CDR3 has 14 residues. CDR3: CASHQGQGTDTQYF. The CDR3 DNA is TGTGCCAGCCACCAGGGACAGGGGACAGATACGCAGTATTTT.

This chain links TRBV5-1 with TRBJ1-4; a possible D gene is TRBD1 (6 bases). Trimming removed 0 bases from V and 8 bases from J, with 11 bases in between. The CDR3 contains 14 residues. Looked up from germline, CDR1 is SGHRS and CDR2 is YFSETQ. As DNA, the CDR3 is TGCGCCAGCAGCTTGGCAGGGGTGGACGAAAAACTGTTTTTT. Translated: CASSLAGVDEKLFF. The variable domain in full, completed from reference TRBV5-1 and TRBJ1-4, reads KAGVTQTPRYLIKTRGQQVTLSCSPISGHRSVSWYQQTPGQGLQFLFEYFSETQRNKGNFPGRFSGRQFSNSRSEMNVSTLELGDSALYLCASSLAGVDEKLFFGSGTQLSVL.

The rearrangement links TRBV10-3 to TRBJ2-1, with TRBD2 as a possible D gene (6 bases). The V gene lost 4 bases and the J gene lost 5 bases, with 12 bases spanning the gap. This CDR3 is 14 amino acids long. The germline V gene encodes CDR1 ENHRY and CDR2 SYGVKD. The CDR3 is CAISGRDFDNEQFF. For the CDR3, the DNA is TGTGCCATCAGTGGCCGGGACTTCGACAATGAGCAGTTCTTC.

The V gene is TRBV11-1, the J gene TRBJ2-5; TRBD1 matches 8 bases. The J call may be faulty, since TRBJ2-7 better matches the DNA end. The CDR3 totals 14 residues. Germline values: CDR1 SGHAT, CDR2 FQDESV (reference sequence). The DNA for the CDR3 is TGTGCCAGCAGCCCTAGGACAGGGAACTACGAGCAGTACTTC. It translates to CASSPRTGNYEQYF.

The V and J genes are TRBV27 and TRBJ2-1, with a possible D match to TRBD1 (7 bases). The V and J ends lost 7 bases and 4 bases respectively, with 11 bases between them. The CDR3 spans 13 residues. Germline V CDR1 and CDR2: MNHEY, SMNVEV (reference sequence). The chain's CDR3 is CASKGAGYNEQFF. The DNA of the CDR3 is TGTGCCAGCAAGGGGGCGGGATACAATGAGCAGTTCTTC.

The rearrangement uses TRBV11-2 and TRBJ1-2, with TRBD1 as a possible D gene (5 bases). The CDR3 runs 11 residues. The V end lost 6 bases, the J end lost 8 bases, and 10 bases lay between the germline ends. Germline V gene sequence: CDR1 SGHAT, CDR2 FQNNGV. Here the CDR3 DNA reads TGTGCCAGCAGTCCGGGGGGAGGCTACACCTTC. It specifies CASSPGGGYTF.

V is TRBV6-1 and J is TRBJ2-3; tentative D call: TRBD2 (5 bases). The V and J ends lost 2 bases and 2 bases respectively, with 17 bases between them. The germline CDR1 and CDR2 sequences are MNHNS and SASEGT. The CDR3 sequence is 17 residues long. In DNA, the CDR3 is TGTGCCAGCAGTGAATACTCTACCGGGATTGACACAGATACGCAGTATTTT. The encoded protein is CASSEYSTGIDTDTQYF.

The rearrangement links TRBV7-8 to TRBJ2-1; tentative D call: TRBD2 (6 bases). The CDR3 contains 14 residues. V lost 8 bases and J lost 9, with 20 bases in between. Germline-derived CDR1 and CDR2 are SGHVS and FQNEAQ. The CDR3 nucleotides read TGTGCCAGCGTCCCCAATACGGGAGCAGCTGAGCAGTTCTTC. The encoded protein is CASVPNTGAAEQFF.

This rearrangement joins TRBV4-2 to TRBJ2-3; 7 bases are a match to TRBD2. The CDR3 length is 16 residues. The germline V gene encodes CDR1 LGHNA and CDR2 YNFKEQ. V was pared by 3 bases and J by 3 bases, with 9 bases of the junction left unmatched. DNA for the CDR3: TGTGCCAGCAGCCAGACAAGAGGCGGGAGAACAGATACGCAGTATTTT. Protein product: CASSQTRGGRTDTQYF.

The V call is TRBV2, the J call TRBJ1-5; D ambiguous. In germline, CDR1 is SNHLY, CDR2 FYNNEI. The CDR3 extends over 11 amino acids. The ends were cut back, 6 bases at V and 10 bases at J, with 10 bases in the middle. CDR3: CASRVTIPQHF. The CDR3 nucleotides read TGTGCCAGCAGGGTCACTATACCCCAGCATTTT.